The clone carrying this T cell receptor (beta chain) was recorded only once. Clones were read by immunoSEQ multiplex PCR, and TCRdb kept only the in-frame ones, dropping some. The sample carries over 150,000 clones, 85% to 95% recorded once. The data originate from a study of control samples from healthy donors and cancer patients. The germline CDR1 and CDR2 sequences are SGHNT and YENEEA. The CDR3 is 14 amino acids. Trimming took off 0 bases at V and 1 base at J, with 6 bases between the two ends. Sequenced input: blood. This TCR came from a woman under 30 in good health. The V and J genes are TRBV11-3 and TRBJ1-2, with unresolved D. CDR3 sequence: CASSLDANNYGYTF. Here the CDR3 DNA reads TGTGCCAGCAGCTTAGATGCCAATAACTATGGCTACACCTTC.